This T cell receptor (beta chain) was recovered during a study of T cell responses to AZD1222 COVID-19 vaccine. Findings and caveats of the study: In a largely white British group with more females than males, clonal diversity was possibly underestimated. Close to half of spike-specific TCRs reportedly recognize unmutated variant regions.

The method was immunoSEQ multiplex PCR; TCRdb's version includes in-frame clones alone and lacks a portion of them. The profile covers about 72,000 clones, with around 90% appearing a single time and around 24% taken by the ten largest. Points on this clone: Its antigen is undetermined.

V lost 3 bases, J lost 5 bases, and 14 bases lay in between. CDR3 size: 14 residues. Per the germline V gene, CDR1 is SGHRS and CDR2 is YFSETQ. This TCR was recovered from an adult in good health. The V gene is TRBV5-1, the J gene TRBJ1-1; no clear D. The source was peripheral blood, collected on day 0 of AZD1222 vaccination. As DNA, the CDR3 is TGCGCCAGCAGCTCCCACACGGCCTCTACTGAAGCTTTCTTT. Translated, it gives CASSSHTASTEAFF.